This T cell receptor beta chain originates from a study of blood T cells in healthy people across ages. For the study at large: Template switching picked up about one barcoded beta molecule for each two T cells.

The second PCR ran about 6 to 11 cycles with a sample-barcoded 5' primer and J-beta primers. CDR3-containing paired-end reads numbering at least 2.5 million came from each sample. Via MiXCR, TCRdb re-called the 5' RACE reads, giving one row per CDR3 protein. Of 1.5 million to 2 million distinct CDR3 sequences in the sample, 28% were seen once. Extractions gave at least 5.5 micrograms of total RNA per sample. General study findings and limits: Greater diversity and more naive CD4+ cells were seen in long-lived donors than in aged donors.

This clonotype appeared a single time. No antigen is known for it. CDR3 length: 16 residues. Germline CDR1 is SEHNR and CDR2 is FQNEAQ (reference sequence). V was trimmed by 4 bases and J by 5 bases, leaving 18 bases between them. Specimen: blood. The genes are TRBV7-9 and TRBJ2-1; D remains ambiguous. This clonotype originated in a woman aged 25-40 years in good health. The CDR3 here is CASSSRTSGTNNEQFF. The CDR3, as DNA: TGTGCCAGCAGCTCCCGAACGTCAGGAACCAACAATGAGCAGTTCTTC.